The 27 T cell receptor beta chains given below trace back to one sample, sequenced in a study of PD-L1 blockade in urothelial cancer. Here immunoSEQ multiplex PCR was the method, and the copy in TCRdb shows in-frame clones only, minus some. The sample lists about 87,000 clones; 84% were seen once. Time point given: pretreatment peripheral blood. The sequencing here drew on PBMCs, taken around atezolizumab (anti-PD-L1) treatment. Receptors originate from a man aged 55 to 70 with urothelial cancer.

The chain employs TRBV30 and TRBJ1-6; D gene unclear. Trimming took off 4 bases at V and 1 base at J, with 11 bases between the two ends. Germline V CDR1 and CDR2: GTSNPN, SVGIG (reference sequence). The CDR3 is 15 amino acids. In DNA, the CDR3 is TGTGCCTGGAATGGAGAGTTATCCTATAATTCACCCCTCCACTTT. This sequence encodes CAWNGELSYNSPLHF. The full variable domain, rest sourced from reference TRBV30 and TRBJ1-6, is SQTIHQWPATLVQPVGSPLSLECTVEGTSNPNLYWYRQAAGRGLQLLFYSVGIGQISSEVPQNLSASRPQDRQFILSSKKLLLSDSGFYLCAWNGELSYNSPLHFGNGTRLTVT.

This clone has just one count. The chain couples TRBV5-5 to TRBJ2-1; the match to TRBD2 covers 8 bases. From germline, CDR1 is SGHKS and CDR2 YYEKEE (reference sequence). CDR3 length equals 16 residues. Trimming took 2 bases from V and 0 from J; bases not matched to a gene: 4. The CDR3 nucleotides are TGTGCCAGCAGCTTTATAGCGGGGAGCTCCTACAATGAGCAGTTCTTC. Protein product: CASSFIAGSSYNEQFF.

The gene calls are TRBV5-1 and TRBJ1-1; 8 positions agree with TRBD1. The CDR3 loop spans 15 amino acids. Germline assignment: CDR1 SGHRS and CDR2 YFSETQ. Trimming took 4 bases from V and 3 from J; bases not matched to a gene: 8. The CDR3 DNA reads TGCGCCAGCAGCCTTTACAGGGGGGGGGACACTGAAGCTTTCTTT. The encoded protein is CASSLYRGGDTEAFF.

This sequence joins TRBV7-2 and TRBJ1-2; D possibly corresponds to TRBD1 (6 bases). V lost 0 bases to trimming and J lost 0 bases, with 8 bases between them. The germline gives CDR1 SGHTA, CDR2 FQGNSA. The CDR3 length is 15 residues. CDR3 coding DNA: TGTGCCAGCAGCTTAGCTGGGGGCGCTAACTATGGCTACACCTTC. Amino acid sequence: CASSLAGGANYGYTF. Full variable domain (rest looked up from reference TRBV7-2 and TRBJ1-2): GAGVSQSPSNKVTEKGKDVELRCDPISGHTALYWYRQSLGQGLEFLIYFQGNSAPDKSGLPSDRFSAERTGGSVSTLTIQRTQQEDSAVYLCASSLAGGANYGYTFGSGTRLTVV.

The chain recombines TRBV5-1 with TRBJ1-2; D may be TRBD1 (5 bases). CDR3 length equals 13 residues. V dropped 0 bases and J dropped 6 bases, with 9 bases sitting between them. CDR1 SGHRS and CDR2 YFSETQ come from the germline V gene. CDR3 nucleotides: TGCGCCAGCAGCTTGGCCGGCAGGGATGGCTACACCTTC. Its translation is CASSLAGRDGYTF.

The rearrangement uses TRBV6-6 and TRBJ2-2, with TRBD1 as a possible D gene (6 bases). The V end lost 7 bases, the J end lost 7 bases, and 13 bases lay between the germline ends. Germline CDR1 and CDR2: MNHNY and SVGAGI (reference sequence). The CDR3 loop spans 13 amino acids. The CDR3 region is CASTAGAGGELFF. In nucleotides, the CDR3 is TGTGCCAGCACGGCAGGGGCGGGCGGGGAGCTGTTTTTT.

CDR3 in DNA: TGTGCCTGGAGTGTACTTGGACAGAGCACAGATACGCAGTATTTT. The encoded protein is CAWSVLGQSTDTQYF. The J gene is TRBJ2-3, the V gene TRBV30, with D maybe TRBD1 (6 bases). CDR1 and CDR2 from the germline V gene are GTSNPN and SVGIG (reference sequence). The V end lost 0 bases, the J end lost 0 bases, and 10 bases lay between the germline ends. The CDR3 covers 15 residues.

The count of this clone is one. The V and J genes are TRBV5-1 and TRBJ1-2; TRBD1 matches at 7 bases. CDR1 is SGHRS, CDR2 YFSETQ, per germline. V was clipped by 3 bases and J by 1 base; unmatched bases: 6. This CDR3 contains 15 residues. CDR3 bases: TGCGCCAGCAGCTCCGGACAGGTAGATAACTATGGCTACACCTTC. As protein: CASSSGQVDNYGYTF.

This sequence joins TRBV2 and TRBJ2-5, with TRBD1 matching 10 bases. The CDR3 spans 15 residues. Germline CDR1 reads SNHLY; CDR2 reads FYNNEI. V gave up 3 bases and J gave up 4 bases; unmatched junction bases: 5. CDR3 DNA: TGTGCCAGCAGTGACGAGGACAGGGGGGTAGAGACCCAGTACTTC. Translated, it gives CASSDEDRGVETQYF. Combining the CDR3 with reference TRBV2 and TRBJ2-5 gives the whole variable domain EPEVTQTPSHQVTQMGQEVILRCVPISNHLYFYWYRQILGQKVEFLVSFYNNEISEKSEIFDDQFSVERPDGSNFTLKIRSTKLEDSAMYFCASSDEDRGVETQYFGPGTRLLVL.

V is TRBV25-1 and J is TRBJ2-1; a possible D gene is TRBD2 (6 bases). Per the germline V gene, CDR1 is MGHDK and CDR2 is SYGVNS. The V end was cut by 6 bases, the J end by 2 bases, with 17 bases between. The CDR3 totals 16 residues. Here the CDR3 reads CASRGSGEGTYNEQFF. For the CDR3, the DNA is TGTGCCAGCAGAGGGTCGGGGGAAGGGACCTACAATGAGCAGTTCTTC.

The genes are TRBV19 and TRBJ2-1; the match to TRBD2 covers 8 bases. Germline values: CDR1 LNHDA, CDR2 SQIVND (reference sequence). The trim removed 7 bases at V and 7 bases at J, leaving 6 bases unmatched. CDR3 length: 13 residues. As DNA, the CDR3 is TGTGCCAGTAAAGTAGCGGGGTGGAATGAGCAGTTCTTC. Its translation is CASKVAGWNEQFF.

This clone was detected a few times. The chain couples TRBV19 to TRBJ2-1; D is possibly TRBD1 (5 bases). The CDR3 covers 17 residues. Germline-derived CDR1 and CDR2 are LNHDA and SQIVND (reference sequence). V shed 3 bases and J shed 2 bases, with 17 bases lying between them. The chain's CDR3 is CASSIGGQGRTYNEQFF. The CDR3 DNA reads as TGTGCCAGTAGTATCGGTGGGCAGGGAAGGACCTACAATGAGCAGTTCTTC.

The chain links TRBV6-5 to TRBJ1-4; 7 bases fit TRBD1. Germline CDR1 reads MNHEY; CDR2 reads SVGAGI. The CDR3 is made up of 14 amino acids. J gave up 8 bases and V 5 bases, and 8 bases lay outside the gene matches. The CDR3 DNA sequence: TGTGCCAGCAGTAATCGACAGGGAGGCGAAAAACTGTTTTTT. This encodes CASSNRQGGEKLFF.

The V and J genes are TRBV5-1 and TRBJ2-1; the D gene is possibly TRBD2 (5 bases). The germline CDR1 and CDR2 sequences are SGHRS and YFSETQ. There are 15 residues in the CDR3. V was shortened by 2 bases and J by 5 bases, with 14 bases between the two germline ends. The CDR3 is CASSFELGRHNEQFF. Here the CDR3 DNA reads TGCGCCAGCAGCTTTGAACTAGGGCGCCACAATGAGCAGTTCTTC.

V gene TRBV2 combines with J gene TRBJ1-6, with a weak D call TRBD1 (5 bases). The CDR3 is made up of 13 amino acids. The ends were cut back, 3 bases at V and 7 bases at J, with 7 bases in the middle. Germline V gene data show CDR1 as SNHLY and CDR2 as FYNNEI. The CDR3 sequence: CASSDRGNSPLHF. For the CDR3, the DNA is TGTGCCAGCAGTGATCGGGGGAATTCACCCCTCCACTTT.

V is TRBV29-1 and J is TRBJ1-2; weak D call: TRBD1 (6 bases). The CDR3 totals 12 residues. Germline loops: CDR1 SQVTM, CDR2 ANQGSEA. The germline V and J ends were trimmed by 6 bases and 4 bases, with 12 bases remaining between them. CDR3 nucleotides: TGCAGCGTGGTGACAGGAGTCTATGGCTACACCTTC. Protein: CSVVTGVYGYTF.

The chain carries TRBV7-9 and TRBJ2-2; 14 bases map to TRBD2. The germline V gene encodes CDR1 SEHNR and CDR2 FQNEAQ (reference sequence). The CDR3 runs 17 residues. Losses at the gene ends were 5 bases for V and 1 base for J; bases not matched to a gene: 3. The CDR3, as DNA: TGTGCCAGCAGCCAGGGACTAGCGGGAGAGAACACCGGGGAGCTGTTTTTT. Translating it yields CASSQGLAGENTGELFF.

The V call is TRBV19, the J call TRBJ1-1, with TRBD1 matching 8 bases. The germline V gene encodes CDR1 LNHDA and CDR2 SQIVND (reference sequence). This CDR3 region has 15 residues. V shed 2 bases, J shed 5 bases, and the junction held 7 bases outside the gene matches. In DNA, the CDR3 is TGTGCCAGTAGTATACTCAGGGGGCCGGGGACTGAAGCTTTCTTT. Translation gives CASSILRGPGTEAFF.

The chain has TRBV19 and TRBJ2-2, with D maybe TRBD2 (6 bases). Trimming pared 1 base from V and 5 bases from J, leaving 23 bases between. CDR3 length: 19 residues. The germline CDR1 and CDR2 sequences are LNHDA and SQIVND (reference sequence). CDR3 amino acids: CASSIAFDGSRIVTGELFF. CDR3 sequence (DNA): TGTGCCAGTAGTATAGCCTTCGACGGGAGTCGGATCGTAACCGGGGAGCTGTTTTTT.

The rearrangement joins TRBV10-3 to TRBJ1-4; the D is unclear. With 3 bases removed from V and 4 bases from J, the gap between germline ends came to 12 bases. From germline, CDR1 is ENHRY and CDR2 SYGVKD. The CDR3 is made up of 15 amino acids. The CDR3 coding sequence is TGTGCCATCAGTGATGGTGGGGAGGTTAATGAAAAACTGTTTTTT. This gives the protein CAISDGGEVNEKLFF.

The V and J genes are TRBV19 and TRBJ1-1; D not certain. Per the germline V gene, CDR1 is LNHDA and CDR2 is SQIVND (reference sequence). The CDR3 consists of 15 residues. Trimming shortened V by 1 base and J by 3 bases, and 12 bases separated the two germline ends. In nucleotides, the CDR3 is TGTGCCAGTAGTATAGTAGCGGGTGGGGACACTGAAGCTTTCTTT. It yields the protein CASSIVAGGDTEAFF.

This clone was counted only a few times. The CDR3 loop is CASSVEGGTRTEQFF. The CDR3 DNA is TGTGCCAGCAGCGTAGAAGGGGGAACAAGGACTGAGCAGTTCTTC. The chain has TRBV9 and TRBJ2-1, with D perhaps TRBD1 (6 bases). This CDR3 has 15 residues. V was trimmed by 0 bases and J by 9 bases, leaving 16 bases between them. Germline CDR1 reads SGDLS; CDR2 reads YYNGEE.

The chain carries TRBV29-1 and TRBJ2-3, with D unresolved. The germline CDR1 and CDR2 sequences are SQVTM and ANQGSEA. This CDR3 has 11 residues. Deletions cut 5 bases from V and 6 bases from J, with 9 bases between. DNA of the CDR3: TGCAGCGTTTCCCCACAGGATACGCAGTATTTT. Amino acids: CSVSPQDTQYF.

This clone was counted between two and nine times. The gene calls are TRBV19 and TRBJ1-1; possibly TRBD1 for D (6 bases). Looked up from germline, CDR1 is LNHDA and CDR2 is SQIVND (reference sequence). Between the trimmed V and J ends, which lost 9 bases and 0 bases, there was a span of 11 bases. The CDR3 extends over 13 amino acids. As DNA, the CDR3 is TGTGCCAGCAGACAGGAAATGAACACTGAAGCTTTCTTT. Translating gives CASRQEMNTEAFF.

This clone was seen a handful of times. For the CDR3, the DNA is TGTGCCAGCAGCTCCCACACGGACAGCCAGACGTACTTC. This encodes CASSSHTDSQTYF. The rearrangement uses TRBV5-5 and TRBJ2-4; D may be TRBD1 (6 bases). V lost 3 bases and J 15 bases, leaving 19 bases between the germline ends. CDR1 is SGHKS and CDR2 is YYEKEE in the germline V gene (reference sequence). The CDR3 sequence is 13 residues long.

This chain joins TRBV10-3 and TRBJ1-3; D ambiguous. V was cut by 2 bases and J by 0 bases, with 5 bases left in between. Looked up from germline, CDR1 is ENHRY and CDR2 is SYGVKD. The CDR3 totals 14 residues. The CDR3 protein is CAISEGSSGNTIYF. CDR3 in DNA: TGTGCCATCAGTGAGGGCTCCTCTGGAAACACCATATATTTT.

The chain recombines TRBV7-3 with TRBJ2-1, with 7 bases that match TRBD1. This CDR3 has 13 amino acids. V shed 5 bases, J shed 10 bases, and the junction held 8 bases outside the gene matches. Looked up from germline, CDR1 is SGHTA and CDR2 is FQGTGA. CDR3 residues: CASSPYRGLEQFF. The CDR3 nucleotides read TGTGCCAGCAGCCCCTACAGGGGCCTGGAGCAGTTCTTC.